A selection of T cell receptor beta chains follows, all from one sample in a study of spatial heterogeneity in lung cancer. MiXCR, applied by TCRdb to the 5' RACE reads, yields one record per CDR3 protein. The sample has 110,000 or so distinct CDR3 sequences, 10% to 14% seen once. The source material was PBMCs, sampled at follow-up. All receptors come from a female donor with early-stage non-small cell lung cancer. Both conserved end residues are part of each CDR3. D genes are given only for firm matches. Clone size is given for some rows only: seen once, a few or many times, or a class if the clone is expanded.

J,D,size,V,CDR3,DNA
TRBJ1-6,-,many,TRBV7-2,CASSLDGRVGTSPLHF,TGTGCCAGCAGCTTAGATGGTAGGGTGGGGACTTCACCCCTCCACTTT
TRBJ2-1,TRBD1,-,TRBV25-1,CASSRRGLGYEQFF,TGTGCCAGCAGCCGCAGGGGGCTCGGGTATGAGCAGTTCTTC
TRBJ2-3,-,-,TRBV7-9,CASSLMTGTTTDTQYF,TGTGCCAGCAGCTTAATGACGGGGACGACAACAGATACGCAGTATTTT
TRBJ1-4,-,few,TRBV12-3/TRBV12-4,CASSTTGWTGLDEKLFF,TGTGCCAGCAGTACAACAGGGTGGACTGGACTCGATGAAAAACTGTTTTTT
TRBJ2-1,-,many,TRBV20-1,CSEGDSHYNEQFF,TGCAGTGAGGGGGACTCACACTACAATGAGCAGTTCTTC
TRBJ2-1,-,-,TRBV28,CASSFHGTGPYNEQFF,TGTGCCAGCAGTTTCCACGGGACTGGACCCTACAATGAGCAGTTCTTC
TRBJ1-4,-,-,TRBV28,CASSTGYATNEKLFF,TGTGCCAGTTCGACAGGCTATGCAACTAATGAAAAACTGTTTTTT
TRBJ1-1,TRBD1,few,TRBV10-3,CATLGTGRNTEAFF,TGTGCCACCCTAGGGACAGGTAGGAACACTGAAGCTTTCTTT
TRBJ2-3,TRBD1,-,TRBV28,CASSIPGGRADTQYF,TGTGCCAGCAGTATTCCAGGGGGCCGGGCAGATACGCAGTATTTT
TRBJ2-1,-,-,TRBV7-3,CASSLEGGRTKGNEQFF,TGTGCCAGCAGCTTAGAGGGAGGACGCACAAAAGGCAATGAGCAGTTCTTC
TRBJ1-2,-,many,TRBV29-1,CSAMVVSGYTF,TGCAGCGCTATGGTGGTATCTGGCTACACCTTC
TRBJ1-4,-,few,TRBV5-1,CASRVGQNNEKLFF,TGCGCCAGCAGGGTAGGACAGAATAATGAAAAACTGTTTTTT
TRBJ1-5,TRBD1,few,TRBV5-8,CASSEEGADQPQHF,TGTGCCAGCAGCGAAGAGGGGGCAGACCAGCCCCAGCATTTT
TRBJ1-3,-,many,TRBV12-3/TRBV12-4,CASSLIIRNTIYF,TGTGCCAGCAGTTTGATCATAAGGAACACCATATATTTT
TRBJ2-1,-,few,TRBV29-1,CSPRKAIVGEQFF,TGCAGCCCTCGGAAAGCCATTGTCGGTGAGCAGTTCTTC
TRBJ2-5,-,few,TRBV20-1,CSATRQAETQYF,TGCAGTGCTACCAGACAGGCAGAGACCCAGTACTTC
TRBJ2-1,-,-,TRBV14,CASSLIGNNEQFF,TGTGCCAGCAGCCTAATTGGGAACAATGAGCAGTTCTTC
TRBJ1-1,-,few,TRBV4-1,CASSQVSGSTEAFF,TGCGCCAGCAGCCAAGTATCCGGGTCCACTGAAGCTTTCTTT
TRBJ2-3,-,few,TRBV10-3,CAISDPTRRTGDTQYF,TGTGCCATCAGTGACCCCACGAGGCGGACCGGGGATACGCAGTATTTT
TRBJ2-2,-,-,TRBV18,CASSPRKTVNTGELFF,TGTGCCAGCTCACCAAGGAAGACGGTGAACACCGGGGAGCTGTTTTTT
TRBJ2-1,TRBD2,many,TRBV3-1,CASSQTSVNFNEQFF,TGTGCCAGCAGCCAAACTAGCGTGAATTTCAATGAGCAGTTCTTC
TRBJ2-1,TRBD1,few,TRBV2,CASSPRGGTGIYEQFF,TGTGCCAGCAGTCCGAGGGGGGGGACAGGGATTTATGAGCAGTTCTTC
TRBJ2-2,-,few,TRBV4-2,CASSQVAAGELFF,TGTGCCAGCAGCCAAGTTGCCGCCGGGGAGCTGTTTTTT
TRBJ1-3,-,-,TRBV6-5,CASTRSGYGNTIYF,TGTGCCAGCACAAGGTCGGGGTACGGAAACACCATATATTTT
TRBJ2-2,-,-,TRBV6-5,CASSSDLTGELFF,TGTGCCAGCTCATCCGATCTCACCGGGGAGCTGTTTTTT
TRBJ1-6,TRBD1,-,TRBV10-3,CAISESTGDYNSPLHF,TGTGCCATCAGTGAGTCGACAGGGGACTATAATTCACCCCTCCACTTT
TRBJ2-3,-,few,TRBV7-2,CASSLVPGTGTDTQYF,TGTGCCAGCAGCTTAGTACCCGGGACCGGCACAGATACGCAGTATTTT
TRBJ2-1,-,many,TRBV11-3,CASSFRDWSSYNEQFF,TGTGCCAGCAGCTTCCGAGACTGGAGCTCCTACAATGAGCAGTTCTTC
TRBJ1-2,-,many,TRBV7-8,CASSSGRWRAGYTF,TGTGCCAGCAGCTCCGGGAGATGGCGGGCTGGCTACACCTTC
TRBJ2-1,-,-,TRBV4-2,CASSPDWGSYNEQFF,TGTGCCAGCAGCCCCGACTGGGGGTCCTACAATGAGCAGTTCTTC
TRBJ2-5,-,few,TRBV29-1,CSVEGNSKSQYF,TGCAGCGTTGAAGGGAACTCCAAGTCCCAGTACTTC
TRBJ2-3,-,few,TRBV27,CASSFDIDTQYF,TGTGCCAGCAGTTTTGACATAGATACGCAGTATTTT
TRBJ2-1,-,-,TRBV29-1,CGVKGGFYNEQFF,TGCGGCGTGAAGGGCGGCTTTTACAATGAGCAGTTCTTC
TRBJ2-3,TRBD1,few,TRBV20-1,CSASRQGPVITDTQYF,TGCAGTGCCTCCAGACAGGGGCCCGTAATCACAGATACGCAGTATTTT
TRBJ2-2,TRBD2,few,TRBV6-5,CASSYTSGRSNSGELFF,TGTGCCAGCAGTTACACCAGCGGGAGGAGTAATAGCGGGGAGCTGTTTTTT
TRBJ1-6,TRBD1,many,TRBV4-3,CASSWGQRNSYNSPLHF,TGCGCCAGCAGCTGGGGACAGCGAAACTCCTATAATTCACCCCTCCACTTT
TRBJ1-5,-,many,TRBV28,CASSPSSWNQPQHF,TGTGCCAGCAGCCCTTCCAGTTGGAATCAGCCCCAGCATTTT
TRBJ2-7,-,many,TRBV29-1,CSVDVGSGYEQYF,TGCAGCGTTGACGTCGGGAGTGGATACGAGCAGTACTTC
TRBJ2-3,-,-,TRBV4-3,CASSQGGHTDTQYF,TGCGCCAGCAGCCAAGGAGGCCACACGGATACGCAGTATTTT
TRBJ2-5,TRBD2,-,TRBV28,CASSSAGGRWQETQYF,TGTGCCAGCAGCTCAGCGGGAGGGCGTTGGCAAGAGACCCAGTACTTC
TRBJ2-1,-,-,TRBV7-3,CASSLSARNEQFF,TGTGCCAGCAGCCTCTCAGCGAGGAATGAGCAGTTCTTC
TRBJ2-1,-,many,TRBV10-3,CAISGVHNEQFF,TGTGCCATCAGTGGTGTGCACAATGAGCAGTTCTTC
TRBJ2-3,-,few,TRBV7-2,CASSPYTDTQYF,TGTGCCAGCAGCCCATACACAGATACGCAGTATTTT
TRBJ2-7,-,few,TRBV5-1,CASSLMRDEQYF,TGCGCCAGCAGCTTGATGAGGGACGAGCAGTACTTC
TRBJ2-7,TRBD2,-,TRBV6-5,CASSTRLFSGGPREQYF,TGTGCCAGCAGTACCCGATTATTCTCGGGAGGGCCGCGGGAGCAGTACTTC
TRBJ1-6,-,few,TRBV10-3,CAISVAAQNSPLHF,TGTGCCATCAGTGTAGCAGCCCAGAATTCACCCCTCCACTTT
TRBJ1-5,-,many,TRBV29-1,CSVRGDSNQPQHF,TGCAGCGTTCGAGGTGATAGCAATCAGCCCCAGCATTTT
TRBJ1-5,TRBD1,-,TRBV6-6,CASSKSRQGLLEPQHF,TGTGCCAGCAGTAAATCCCGACAGGGACTTCTCGAGCCCCAGCATTTT
TRBJ2-6,-,-,TRBV27,CASSLGAGSSGANVLTF,TGTGCCAGCAGTTTGGGGGCCGGGAGCTCTGGGGCCAACGTCCTGACTTTC